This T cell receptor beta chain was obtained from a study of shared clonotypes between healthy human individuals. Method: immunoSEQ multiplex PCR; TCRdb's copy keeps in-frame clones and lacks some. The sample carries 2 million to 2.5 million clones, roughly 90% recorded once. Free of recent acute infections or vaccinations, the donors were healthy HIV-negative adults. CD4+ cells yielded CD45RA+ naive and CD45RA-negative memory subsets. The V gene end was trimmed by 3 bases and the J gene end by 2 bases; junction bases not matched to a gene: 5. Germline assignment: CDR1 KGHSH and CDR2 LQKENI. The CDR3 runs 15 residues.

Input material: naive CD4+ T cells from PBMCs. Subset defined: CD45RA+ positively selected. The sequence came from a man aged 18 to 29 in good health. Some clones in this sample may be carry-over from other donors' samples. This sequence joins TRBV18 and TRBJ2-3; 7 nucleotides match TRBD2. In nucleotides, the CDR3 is TGTGCCAGCTCACCGGCGGGAGCCTCCACAGATACGCAGTATTTT. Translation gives CASSPAGASTDTQYF.